This entry lists 5 T cell receptor beta chains sequenced from one sample in a study of CD8 T cells in ankylosing spondylitis. From the 5' RACE reads, TCRdb called clonotypes with MiXCR, one entry per CDR3 protein. Among about 320,000 distinct CDR3 sequences listed, around a tenth were seen once. Sequenced material: blood, either unsorted or a sorted T cell fraction (not recorded which). The receptor source for this set is a female donor with ankylosing spondylitis or in good health (not recorded which).

The table lists this clonotype with many counts. This sequence joins TRBV7-2 and TRBJ1-4; the D is unclear. Germline V gives CDR1 SGHTA, CDR2 FQGNSA. V shed 5 bases and J shed 10 bases, with 11 bases lying between them. The CDR3 is made up of 12 amino acids. DNA of the CDR3: TGTGCCAGCAGCGTATCGGCTGGAAAACTGTTTTTT. Its protein is CASSVSAGKLFF.

The genes are TRBV5-6 and TRBJ2-6, with unresolved D. Germline V lookup: CDR1 SGHDT, CDR2 YYEEEE. This CDR3 is 15 amino acids long. The ends were cut back, 4 bases at V and 0 bases at J, with 8 bases in the middle. Written as DNA, the CDR3 is TGTGCCAGCAGCCCCGGGTTCTCTGGGGCCAACGTCCTGACTTTC. Encoded protein: CASSPGFSGANVLTF.

This clonotype was observed at least ten times. The gene calls are TRBV12-3 or TRBV12-4 and TRBJ2-1, with TRBD2 as a possible D gene (5 bases). V shed 7 bases and J shed 2 bases, with 12 bases lying between them. The CDR3 spans 14 residues. CDR3 nucleotide sequence: TGTGCCAGCAAAATTAGCGAGCCCTACAATGAGCAGTTCTTC. As protein: CASKISEPYNEQFF.

In its sample, this clonotype was seen many times. CDR3: CASNERGSDEQYF. The DNA for the CDR3 is TGTGCCAGCAACGAACGCGGATCGGACGAGCAGTACTTC. The rearrangement links TRBV7-8 to TRBJ2-7; unclear D gene. The CDR3 has 13 residues. Germline V gene sequence: CDR1 SGHVS, CDR2 FQNEAQ. V was shortened by 7 bases and J by 5 bases, with 15 bases between the two germline ends.

With regard to this clonotype: This may come from a read error, since a much larger clone is one base off. This chain uses TRBV7-3 with TRBJ1-1; D remains unclear. The CDR3 extends over 15 amino acids. Germline CDR1 is SGHTA and CDR2 is FQGTGA. Trimming stripped 5 bases from V and 1 base from J, with 14 bases between. Here the CDR3 reads CASSPSGVKNTEAFF. The DNA of the CDR3 is TGTGCCAGCAGCCCTAGTGGAGTTAAGAACACTGAAGCTTTCTTT.